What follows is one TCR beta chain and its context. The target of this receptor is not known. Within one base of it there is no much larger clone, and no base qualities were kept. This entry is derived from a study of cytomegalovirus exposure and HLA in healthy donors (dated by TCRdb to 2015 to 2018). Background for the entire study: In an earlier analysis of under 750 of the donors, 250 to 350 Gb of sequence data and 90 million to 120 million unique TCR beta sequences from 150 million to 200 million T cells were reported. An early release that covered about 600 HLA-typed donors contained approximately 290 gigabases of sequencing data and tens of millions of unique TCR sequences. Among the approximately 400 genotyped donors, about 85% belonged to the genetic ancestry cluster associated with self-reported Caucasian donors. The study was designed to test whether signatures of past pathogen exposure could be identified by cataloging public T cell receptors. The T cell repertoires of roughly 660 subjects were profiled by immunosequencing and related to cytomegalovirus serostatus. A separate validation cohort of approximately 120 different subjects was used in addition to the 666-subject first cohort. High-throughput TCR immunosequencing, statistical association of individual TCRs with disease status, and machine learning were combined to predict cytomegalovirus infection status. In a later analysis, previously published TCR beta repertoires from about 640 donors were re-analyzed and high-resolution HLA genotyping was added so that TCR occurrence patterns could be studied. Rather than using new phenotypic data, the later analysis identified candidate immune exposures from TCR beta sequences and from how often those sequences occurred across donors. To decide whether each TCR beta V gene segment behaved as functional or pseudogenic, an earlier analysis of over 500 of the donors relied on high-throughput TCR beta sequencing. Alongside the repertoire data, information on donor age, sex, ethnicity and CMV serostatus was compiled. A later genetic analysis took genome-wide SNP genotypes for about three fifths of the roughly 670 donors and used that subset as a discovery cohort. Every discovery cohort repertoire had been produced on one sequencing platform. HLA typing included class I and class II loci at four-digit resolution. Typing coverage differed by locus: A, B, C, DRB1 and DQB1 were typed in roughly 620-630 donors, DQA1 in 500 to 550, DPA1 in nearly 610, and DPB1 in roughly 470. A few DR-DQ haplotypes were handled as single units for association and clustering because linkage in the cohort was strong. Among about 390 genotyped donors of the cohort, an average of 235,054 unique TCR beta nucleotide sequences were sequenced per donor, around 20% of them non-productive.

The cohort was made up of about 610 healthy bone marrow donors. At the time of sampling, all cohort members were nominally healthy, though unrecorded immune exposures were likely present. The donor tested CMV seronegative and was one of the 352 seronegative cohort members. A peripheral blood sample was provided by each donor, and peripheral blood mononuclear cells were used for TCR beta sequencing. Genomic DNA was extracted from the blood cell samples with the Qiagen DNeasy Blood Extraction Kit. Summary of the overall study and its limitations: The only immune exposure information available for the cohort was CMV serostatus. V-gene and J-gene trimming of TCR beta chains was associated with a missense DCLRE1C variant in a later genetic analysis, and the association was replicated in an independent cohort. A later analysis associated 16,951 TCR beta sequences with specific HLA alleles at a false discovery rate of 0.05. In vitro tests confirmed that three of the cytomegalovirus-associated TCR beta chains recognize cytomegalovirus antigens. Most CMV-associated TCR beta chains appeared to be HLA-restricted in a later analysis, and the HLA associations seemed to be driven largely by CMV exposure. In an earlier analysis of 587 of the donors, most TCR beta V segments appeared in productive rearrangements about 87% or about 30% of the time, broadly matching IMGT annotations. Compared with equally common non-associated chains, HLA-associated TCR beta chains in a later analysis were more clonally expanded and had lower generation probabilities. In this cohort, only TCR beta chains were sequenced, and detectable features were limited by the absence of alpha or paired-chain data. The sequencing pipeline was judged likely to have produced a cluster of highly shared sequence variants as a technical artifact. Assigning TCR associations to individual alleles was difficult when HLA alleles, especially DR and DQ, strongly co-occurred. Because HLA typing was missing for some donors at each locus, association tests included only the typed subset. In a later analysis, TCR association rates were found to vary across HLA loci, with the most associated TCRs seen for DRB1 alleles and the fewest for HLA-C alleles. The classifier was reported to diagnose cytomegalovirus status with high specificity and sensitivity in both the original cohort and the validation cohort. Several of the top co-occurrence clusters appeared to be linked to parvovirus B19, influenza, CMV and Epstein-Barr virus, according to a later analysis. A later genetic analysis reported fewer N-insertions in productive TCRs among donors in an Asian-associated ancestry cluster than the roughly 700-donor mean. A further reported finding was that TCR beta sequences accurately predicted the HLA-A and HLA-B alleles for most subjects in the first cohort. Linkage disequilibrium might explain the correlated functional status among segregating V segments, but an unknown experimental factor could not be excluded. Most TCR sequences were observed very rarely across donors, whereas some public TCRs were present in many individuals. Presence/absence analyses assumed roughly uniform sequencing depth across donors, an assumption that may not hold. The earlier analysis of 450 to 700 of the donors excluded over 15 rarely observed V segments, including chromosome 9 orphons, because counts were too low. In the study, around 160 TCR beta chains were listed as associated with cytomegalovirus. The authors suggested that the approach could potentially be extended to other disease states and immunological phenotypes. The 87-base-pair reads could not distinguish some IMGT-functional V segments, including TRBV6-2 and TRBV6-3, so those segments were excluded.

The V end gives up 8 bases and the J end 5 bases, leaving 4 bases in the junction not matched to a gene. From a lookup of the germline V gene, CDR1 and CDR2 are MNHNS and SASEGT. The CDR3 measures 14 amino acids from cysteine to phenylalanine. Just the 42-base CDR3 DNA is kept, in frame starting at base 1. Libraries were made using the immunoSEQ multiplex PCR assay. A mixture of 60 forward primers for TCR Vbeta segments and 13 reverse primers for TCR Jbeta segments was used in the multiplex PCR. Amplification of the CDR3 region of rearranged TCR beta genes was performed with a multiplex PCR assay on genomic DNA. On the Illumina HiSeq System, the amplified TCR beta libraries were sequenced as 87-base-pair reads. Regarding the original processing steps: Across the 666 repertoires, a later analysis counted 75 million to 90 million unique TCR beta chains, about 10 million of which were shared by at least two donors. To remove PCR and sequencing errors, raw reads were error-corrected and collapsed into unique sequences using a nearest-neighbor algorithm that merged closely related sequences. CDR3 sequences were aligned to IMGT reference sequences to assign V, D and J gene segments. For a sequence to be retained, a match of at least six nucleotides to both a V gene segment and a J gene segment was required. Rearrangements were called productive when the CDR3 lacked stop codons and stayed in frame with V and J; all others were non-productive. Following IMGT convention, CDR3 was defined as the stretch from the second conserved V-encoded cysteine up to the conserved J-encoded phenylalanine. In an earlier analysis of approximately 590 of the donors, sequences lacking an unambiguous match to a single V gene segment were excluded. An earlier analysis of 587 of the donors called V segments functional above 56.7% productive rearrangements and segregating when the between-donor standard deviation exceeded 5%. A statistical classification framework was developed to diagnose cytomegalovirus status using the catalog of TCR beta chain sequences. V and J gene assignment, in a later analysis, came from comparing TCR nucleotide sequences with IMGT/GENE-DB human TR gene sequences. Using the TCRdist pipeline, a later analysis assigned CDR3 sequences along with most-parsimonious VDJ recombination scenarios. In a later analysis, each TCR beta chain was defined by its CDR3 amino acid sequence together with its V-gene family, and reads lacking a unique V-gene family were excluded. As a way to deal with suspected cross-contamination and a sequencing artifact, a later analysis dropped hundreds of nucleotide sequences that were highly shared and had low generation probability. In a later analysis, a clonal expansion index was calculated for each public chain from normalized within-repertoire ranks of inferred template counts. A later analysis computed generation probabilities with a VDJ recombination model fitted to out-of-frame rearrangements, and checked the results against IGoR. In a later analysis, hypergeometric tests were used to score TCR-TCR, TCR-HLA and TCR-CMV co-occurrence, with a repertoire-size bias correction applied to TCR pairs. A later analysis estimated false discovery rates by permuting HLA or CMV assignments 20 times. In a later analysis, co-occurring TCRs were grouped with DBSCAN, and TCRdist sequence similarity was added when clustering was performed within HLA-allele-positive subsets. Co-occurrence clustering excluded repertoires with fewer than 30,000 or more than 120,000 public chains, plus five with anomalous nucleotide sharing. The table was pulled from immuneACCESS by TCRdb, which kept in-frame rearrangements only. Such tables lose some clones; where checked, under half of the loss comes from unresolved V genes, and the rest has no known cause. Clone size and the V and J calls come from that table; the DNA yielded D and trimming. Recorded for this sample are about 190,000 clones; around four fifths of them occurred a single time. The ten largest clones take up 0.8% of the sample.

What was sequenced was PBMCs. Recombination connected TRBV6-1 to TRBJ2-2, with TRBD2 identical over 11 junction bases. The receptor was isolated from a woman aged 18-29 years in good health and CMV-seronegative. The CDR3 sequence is CASSLAGATGELFF. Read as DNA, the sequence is TGTGCCAGCTCACTAGCGGGAGCAACCGGGGAGCTGTTTTTT.